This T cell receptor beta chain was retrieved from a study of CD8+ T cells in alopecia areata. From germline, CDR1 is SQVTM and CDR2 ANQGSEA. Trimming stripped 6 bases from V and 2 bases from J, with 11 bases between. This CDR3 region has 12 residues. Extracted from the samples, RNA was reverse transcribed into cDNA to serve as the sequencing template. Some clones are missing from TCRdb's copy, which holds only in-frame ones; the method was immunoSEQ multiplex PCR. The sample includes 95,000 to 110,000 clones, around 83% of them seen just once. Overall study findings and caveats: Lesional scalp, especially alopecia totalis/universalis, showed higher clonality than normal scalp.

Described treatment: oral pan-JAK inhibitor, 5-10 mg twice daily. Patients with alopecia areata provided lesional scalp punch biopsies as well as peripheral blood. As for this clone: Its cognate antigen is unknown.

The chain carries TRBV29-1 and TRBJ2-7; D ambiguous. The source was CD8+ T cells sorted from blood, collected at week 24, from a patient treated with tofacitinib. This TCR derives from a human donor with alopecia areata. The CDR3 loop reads CSVVDKPYEQYF. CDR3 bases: TGCAGCGTGGTCGACAAACCCTACGAGCAGTACTTC.